Shown below are 8 T cell receptor beta chains from a single sample sequenced in a study of shared clonotypes between healthy human individuals. Profiled with immunoSEQ multiplex PCR; TCRdb holds only in-frame clones, not every one. The sample consists of roughly 2,500,000 clones, approximately 93% of them appearing once. Sequenced input: naive CD4+ T cells from PBMCs. Subset indicated: CD45RA+ positively selected. The receptors stem from a man aged 18 to 29 in good health. Some clones in this sample may be carry-over from other donors' samples.

The chain employs TRBV6-6 and TRBJ2-1; a possible D gene is TRBD2 (5 bases). The CDR3 spans 15 residues. In germline, CDR1 is MNHNY, CDR2 SVGAGI (reference sequence). V gave up 8 bases and J gave up 0 bases, with 14 bases separating them. The CDR3: CASFGGYVSYNEQFF. CDR3 in DNA: TGTGCCAGCTTCGGCGGGTACGTCTCCTACAATGAGCAGTTCTTC.

The chain is built from TRBV7-8 and TRBJ2-1; D is undetermined. V dropped 1 base and J dropped 0 bases, with 10 bases sitting between them. This CDR3 region has 16 residues. Germline CDR1 is SGHVS and CDR2 is FQNEAQ. The CDR3 nucleotides read TGTGCCAGCAGCTTAGACTGGCGGAGCTCCTACAATGAGCAGTTCTTC. It translates to CASSLDWRSSYNEQFF.

The genes are TRBV30 and TRBJ2-7, with 8 bases matching TRBD2. Germline V gene data show CDR1 as GTSNPN and CDR2 as SVGIG (reference sequence). J lost 2 bases, V lost 4 bases, and 7 bases had no gene match. The CDR3 totals 14 residues. The CDR3 DNA reads as TGTGCCTGGAAGTACACTAGCGGAGCCTACGAGCAGTACTTC. Translation: CAWKYTSGAYEQYF.

In its sample, this clone was seen once. This rearrangement joins TRBV7-9 to TRBJ2-1, with TRBD2 matching over 8 bases. The CDR3 loop spans 19 amino acids. Trimming took 5 bases from V and 0 from J; bases not matched to a gene: 15. Germline values: CDR1 SEHNR, CDR2 FQNEAQ (reference sequence). CDR3 protein: CASSTRGAIAGSSYNEQFF. The CDR3 nucleotides are TGTGCCAGCAGCACCCGAGGGGCAATAGCGGGGAGCTCCTACAATGAGCAGTTCTTC.

The V and J genes are TRBV28 and TRBJ1-3; D call uncertain. Germline lookup yields CDR1 MDHEN and CDR2 SYDVKM. Trimming shortened V by 7 bases and J by 4 bases, and 5 bases separated the two germline ends. There are 11 residues in the CDR3. As DNA, the CDR3 is TGTGCCAGCACCCAAGGAAACACCATATATTTT. Translating gives CASTQGNTIYF.

The chain is built from TRBV11-2 and TRBJ1-5; D is possibly TRBD1 (5 bases). The CDR3 totals 15 residues. The ends were cut back, 5 bases at V and 0 bases at J, with 11 bases in the middle. Germline V gene lookup returns CDR1 SGHAT and CDR2 FQNNGV. The CDR3 protein is CASSRGGTSNQPQHF. The CDR3 nucleotides read TGTGCCAGCAGCCGGGGAGGGACTAGCAATCAGCCCCAGCATTTT.

The rearrangement links TRBV19 to TRBJ1-1, with 10 positions matching TRBD1. CDR3 length: 16 residues. J was trimmed by 1 base and V by 4 bases; bases with no gene match: 6. The V gene's germline CDR1 is LNHDA and CDR2 SQIVND (reference sequence). CDR3 region: CASSTRQGARNTEAFF. The CDR3 DNA reads as TGTGCCAGTAGTACCCGACAGGGGGCCAGGAACACTGAAGCTTTCTTT.

CDR3 sequence (DNA): TGTGCCAGCAGCTTTGGCCACCAGGGATACACTGAAGCTTTCTTT. Translating gives CASSFGHQGYTEAFF. The rearrangement links TRBV7-2 to TRBJ1-1; possibly TRBD1 for D (5 bases). This CDR3 region has 15 residues. V was pared by 3 bases and J by 3 bases, with 14 bases between. Germline V gene lookup returns CDR1 SGHTA and CDR2 FQGNSA.